There are a few counts of the clone carrying this T cell receptor (beta chain). What it binds is unknown. The ends were cut back, 0 bases at V and 3 bases at J, with 9 bases in the middle. The CDR3 length is 14 residues. Looked up from germline, CDR1 is SGHNT and CDR2 is YYREEE (reference sequence). The data belong to a study of cytomegalovirus exposure and HLA in healthy donors. Study information: From HLA-typed donors, an early data release held roughly 89 million unique TCRs. Study-level findings and limits: For TCR beta chains, V- and J-gene trimming was later linked to a missense DCLRE1C variant.

A multiplex PCR was run with 60 Vbeta primers and 13 Jbeta primers. TCRdb's table, derived via immunoSEQ multiplex PCR, lists solely in-frame clones and lacks some. There are 150,000 to 200,000 clones in the sample; more than 75% occur only once, and approximately 0.87% lies in the top ten. Material for sequencing was PBMCs. This chain links TRBV5-4 with TRBJ2-5; the D gene is possibly TRBD2 (6 bases). The origin of this receptor is a girl aged 2 to 9 in good health and CMV-seropositive. The CDR3 reads CASSLVGGEETQYF. CDR3 in DNA: TGTGCCAGCAGCTTGGTGGGAGGAGAAGAGACCCAGTACTTC.